This record concerns one TCR beta chain sequence. The data were obtained in a study of glioma-infiltrating T cells after dendritic cell vaccination. This sample's time point: after dendritic cell vaccination, including at tumor progression/relapse. The PCR used 60 V beta and 13 J beta primers. Using immunoSEQ multiplex PCR, the repertoire was profiled, and TCRdb retains in-frame clones only, with some absent. Of approximately 62,000 clones in the sample, more than 75% are singletons; the top ten hold approximately 10%. CDR3 length equals 17 residues. CDR1 and CDR2 from the germline V gene are LNHDA and SQIVND (reference sequence). V was shortened by 3 bases and J by 3 bases, with 19 bases between the two germline ends.

Sequencing used blood, obtained after dendritic cell vaccination. This receptor was taken from a human donor with glioblastoma. The chain links TRBV19 to TRBJ2-3, with D maybe TRBD2 (6 bases). The DNA of the CDR3 is TGTGCCAGTAGTATCTACGGGGGAAGACCGACAACAGATACGCAGTATTTT. Translating it yields CASSIYGGRPTTDTQYF.